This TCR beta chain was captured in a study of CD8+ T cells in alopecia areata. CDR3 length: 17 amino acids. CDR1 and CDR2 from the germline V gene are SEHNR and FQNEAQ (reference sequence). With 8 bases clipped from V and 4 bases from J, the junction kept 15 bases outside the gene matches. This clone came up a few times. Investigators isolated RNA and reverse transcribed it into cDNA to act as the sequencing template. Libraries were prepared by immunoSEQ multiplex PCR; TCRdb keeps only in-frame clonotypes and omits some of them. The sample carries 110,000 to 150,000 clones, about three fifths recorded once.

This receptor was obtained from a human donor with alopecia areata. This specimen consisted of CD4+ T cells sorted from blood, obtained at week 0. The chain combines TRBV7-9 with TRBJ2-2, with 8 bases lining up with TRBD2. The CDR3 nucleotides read TGTGCCAGCCAACCCGTGGAGGGTAGCGGGGTCACCGGGGAGCTGTTTTTT. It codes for CASQPVEGSGVTGELFF.